The entry that follows covers one T cell receptor beta chain sequence. The data belong to a study of cytomegalovirus exposure and HLA in healthy donors. Germline V lookup: CDR1 MNHNY, CDR2 SVGAGI (reference sequence). V gave up 4 bases and J gave up 0 bases; unmatched junction bases: 0. The CDR3 extends over 15 amino acids. 60 Vbeta and 13 Jbeta primers were used in PCR. Repertoires were generated with immunoSEQ multiplex PCR, while TCRdb's copy carries only in-frame clones and drops some. The table lists around 54,000 clones, around 80% of them singletons. The genes are TRBV6-6 and TRBJ1-6; TRBD1 matches 7 bases. The sequence was obtained from a man aged 25 to 40 in good health and CMV-seropositive. Material for sequencing was PBMCs. The CDR3 DNA reads as TGTGCCAGCAGTTCAGGGGGCTCCTATAATTCACCCCTCCACTTT. Translation gives CASSSGGSYNSPLHF.